These 7 T cell receptor beta chains were all obtained from the same sample, sequenced in a study of blood T cell repertoires in COVID-19. The method was immunoSEQ multiplex PCR; TCRdb's version includes in-frame clones alone and lacks a portion of them. Of about 100,000 clones in the sample, around nine tenths were seen once. The sample taken for sequencing was peripheral blood. Receptors were obtained from a woman between 45 and 65 years old with COVID-19, enrolled during active disease.

J is TRBJ2-5 and V is TRBV30; TRBD1 is a possible D gene (5 bases). V was trimmed by 0 bases and J by 5 bases, leaving 13 bases between them. The CDR3 extends over 14 amino acids. Germline CDR1 GTSNPN, CDR2 SVGIG (reference sequence). The CDR3 DNA follows: TGTGCCTGGAGTGTGAAGGGCAGGGTGGAGACCCAGTACTTC. This codes for CAWSVKGRVETQYF.

This clone was seen once. The rearrangement links TRBV19 to TRBJ2-1; D is undetermined. This CDR3 is 15 amino acids long. The V and J ends lost 7 bases and 5 bases respectively, with 18 bases between them. Germline CDR1 and CDR2: LNHDA and SQIVND (reference sequence). CDR3: CASIVDTSPNNEQFF. The CDR3, as DNA: TGTGCCAGTATCGTTGACACTTCCCCCAACAATGAGCAGTTCTTC. Complete variable domain (other parts from reference TRBV19 and TRBJ2-1): DGGITQSPKYLFRKEGQNVTLSCEQNLNHDAMYWYRQDPGQGLRLIYYSQIVNDFQKGDIAEGYSVSREKKESFPLTVTSAQKNPTAFYLCASIVDTSPNNEQFFGPGTRLTVL.

V gene TRBV2 combines with J gene TRBJ2-2; the match to TRBD1 covers 9 bases. The CDR3 runs to 15 residues. CDR1 SNHLY and CDR2 FYNNEI come from the germline V gene. Trimming removed 5 bases from V and 3 bases from J; junction bases left unmatched: 4. The CDR3 region is CASSRTGADTGELFF. CDR3 bases: TGTGCCAGCAGTAGGACAGGGGCGGACACCGGGGAGCTGTTTTTT.

This clone was detected once. This chain joins TRBV5-6 and TRBJ1-2, with a weak D call TRBD1 (5 bases). The length of the CDR3 is 15 residues. Germline V lookup: CDR1 SGHDT, CDR2 YYEEEE. V was trimmed by 0 bases and J by 3 bases, leaving 12 bases between them. CDR3 DNA sequence: TGTGCCAGCAGCTTGGGGGAGGGGTCCTACTATGGCTACACCTTC. Encoded protein: CASSLGEGSYYGYTF.

The V and J genes are TRBV11-3 and TRBJ2-5; 8 bases map to TRBD1. V shed 4 bases and J 2 bases; nucleotides not matched to a gene: 3. This CDR3 comprises 14 residues. Germline CDR1 SGHNT, CDR2 YENEEA. The CDR3 coding sequence is TGTGCCAGCAGCTCTCGGGACAGGCAAGAGACCCAGTACTTC. This gives the protein CASSSRDRQETQYF.

The chain carries TRBV28 and TRBJ1-6, with D tentatively TRBD1 (5 bases). Germline loops: CDR1 MDHEN, CDR2 SYDVKM. Trimming cost V 3 bases and J 7 bases, with 13 bases left between them. The CDR3 is 15 amino acids. The CDR3 reads CASSLGQGGNSPLHF. CDR3 nucleotides: TGTGCCAGCAGTTTGGGGCAGGGAGGGAATTCACCCCTCCACTTT.

The CDR3 coding sequence is TGTGCCAGCAGTGAACGGGAGACCCAGTACTTC. This translates into CASSERETQYF. This rearrangement joins TRBV2 to TRBJ2-5; D unclear. Trimming left V 2 bases short and J 5 bases short, with 3 bases between. The CDR3 is 11 amino acids. The germline V gene has CDR1 SNHLY and CDR2 FYNNEI.